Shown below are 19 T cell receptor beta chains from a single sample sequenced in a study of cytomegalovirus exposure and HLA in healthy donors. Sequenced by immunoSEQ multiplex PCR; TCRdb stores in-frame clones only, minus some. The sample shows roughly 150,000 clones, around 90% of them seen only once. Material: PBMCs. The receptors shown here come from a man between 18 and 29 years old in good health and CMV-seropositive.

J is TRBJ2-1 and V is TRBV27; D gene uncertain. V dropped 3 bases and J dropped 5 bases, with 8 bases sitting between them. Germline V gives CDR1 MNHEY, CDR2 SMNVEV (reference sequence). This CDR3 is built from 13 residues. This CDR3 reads CASSFFADNEQFF. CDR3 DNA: TGTGCCAGCAGTTTTTTTGCGGACAATGAGCAGTTCTTC.

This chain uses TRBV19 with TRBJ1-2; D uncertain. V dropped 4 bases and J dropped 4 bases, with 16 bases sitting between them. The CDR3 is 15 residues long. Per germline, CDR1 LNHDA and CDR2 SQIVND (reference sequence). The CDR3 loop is CASSTPGKATYGYTF. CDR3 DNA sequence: TGTGCCAGTAGTACCCCCGGGAAAGCCACCTATGGCTACACCTTC.

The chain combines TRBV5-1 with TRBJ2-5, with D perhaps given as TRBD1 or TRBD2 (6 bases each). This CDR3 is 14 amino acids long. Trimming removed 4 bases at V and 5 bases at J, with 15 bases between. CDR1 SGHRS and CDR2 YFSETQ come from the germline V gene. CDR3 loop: CASSVGGSGETQYF. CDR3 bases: TGCGCCAGCAGCGTGGGGGGCTCTGGGGAGACCCAGTACTTC.

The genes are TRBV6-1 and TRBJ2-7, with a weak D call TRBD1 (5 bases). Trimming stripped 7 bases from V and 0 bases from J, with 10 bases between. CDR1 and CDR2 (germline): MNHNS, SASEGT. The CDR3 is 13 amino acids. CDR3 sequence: CASTGPSSYEQYF. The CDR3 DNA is TGTGCCAGCACAGGGCCTAGCTCCTACGAGCAGTACTTC.

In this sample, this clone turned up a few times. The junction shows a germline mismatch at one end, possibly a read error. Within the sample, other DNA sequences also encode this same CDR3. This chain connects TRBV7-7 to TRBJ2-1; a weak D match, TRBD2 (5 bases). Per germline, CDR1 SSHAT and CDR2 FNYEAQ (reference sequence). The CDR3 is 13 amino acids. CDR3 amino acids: CASSLGGGNEQFF. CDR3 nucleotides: TGTGCTAGCAGCTTAGGAGGAGGCAATGAGCAGTTCTTC.

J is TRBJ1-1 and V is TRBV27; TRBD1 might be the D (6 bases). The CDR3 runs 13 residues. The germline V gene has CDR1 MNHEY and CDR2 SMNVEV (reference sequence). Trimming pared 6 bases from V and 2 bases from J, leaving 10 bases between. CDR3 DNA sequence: TGTGCCAGCAGACTGGACAGAAACACTGAAGCTTTCTTT. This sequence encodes CASRLDRNTEAFF.

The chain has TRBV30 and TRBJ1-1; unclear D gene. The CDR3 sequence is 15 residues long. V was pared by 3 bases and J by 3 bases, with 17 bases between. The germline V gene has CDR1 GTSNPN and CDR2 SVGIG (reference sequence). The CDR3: CAWRGILGRDTEAFF. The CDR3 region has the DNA TGTGCCTGGAGGGGGATTTTGGGGAGGGACACTGAAGCTTTCTTT.

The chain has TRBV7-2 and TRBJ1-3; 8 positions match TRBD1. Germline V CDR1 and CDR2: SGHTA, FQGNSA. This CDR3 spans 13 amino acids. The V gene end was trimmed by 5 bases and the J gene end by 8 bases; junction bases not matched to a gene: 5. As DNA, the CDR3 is TGTGCCAGCAGCCTGGACAGGGATGACACCATATATTTT. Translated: CASSLDRDDTIYF.

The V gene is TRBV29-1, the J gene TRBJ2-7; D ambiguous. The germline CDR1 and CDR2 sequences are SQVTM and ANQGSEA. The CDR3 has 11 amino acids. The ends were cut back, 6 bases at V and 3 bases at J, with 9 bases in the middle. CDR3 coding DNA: TGCAGCGTCCGGGTCAGCTACGAGCAGTACTTC. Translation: CSVRVSYEQYF.

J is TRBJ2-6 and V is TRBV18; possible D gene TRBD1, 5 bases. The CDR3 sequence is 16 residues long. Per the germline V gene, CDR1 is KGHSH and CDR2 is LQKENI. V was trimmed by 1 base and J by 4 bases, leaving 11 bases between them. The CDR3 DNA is TGTGCCAGCTCACCACAAAGGGGCTCCGGGGCCAACGTCCTGACTTTC. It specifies CASSPQRGSGANVLTF.

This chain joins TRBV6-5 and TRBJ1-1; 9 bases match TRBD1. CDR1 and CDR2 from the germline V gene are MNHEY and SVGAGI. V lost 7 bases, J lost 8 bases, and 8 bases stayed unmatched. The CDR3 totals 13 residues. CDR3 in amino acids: CASTPGQGREAFF. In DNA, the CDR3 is TGTGCCAGCACTCCGGGACAGGGTAGGGAAGCTTTCTTT.

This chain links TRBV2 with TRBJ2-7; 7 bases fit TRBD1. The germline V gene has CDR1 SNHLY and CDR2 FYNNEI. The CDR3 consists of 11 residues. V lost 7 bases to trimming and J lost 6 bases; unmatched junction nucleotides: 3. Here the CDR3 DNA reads TGTGCCAGCACCCCAGGGGGCGAGCAGTACTTC. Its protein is CASTPGGEQYF.

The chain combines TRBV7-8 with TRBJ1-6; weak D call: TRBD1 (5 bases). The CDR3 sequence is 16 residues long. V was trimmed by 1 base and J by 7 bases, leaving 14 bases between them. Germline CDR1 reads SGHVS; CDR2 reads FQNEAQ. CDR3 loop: CASSLGSGTPNSPLHF. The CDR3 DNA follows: TGTGCCAGCAGCTTAGGGTCAGGGACTCCAAATTCACCCCTCCACTTT.

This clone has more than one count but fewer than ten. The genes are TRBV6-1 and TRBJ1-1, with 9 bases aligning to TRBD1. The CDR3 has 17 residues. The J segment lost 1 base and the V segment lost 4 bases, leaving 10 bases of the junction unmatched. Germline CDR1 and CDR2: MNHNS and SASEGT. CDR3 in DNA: TGTGCCAGCAGTGCAGTCCCGGGACAGGGAACGAACACTGAAGCTTTCTTT. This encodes CASSAVPGQGTNTEAFF.

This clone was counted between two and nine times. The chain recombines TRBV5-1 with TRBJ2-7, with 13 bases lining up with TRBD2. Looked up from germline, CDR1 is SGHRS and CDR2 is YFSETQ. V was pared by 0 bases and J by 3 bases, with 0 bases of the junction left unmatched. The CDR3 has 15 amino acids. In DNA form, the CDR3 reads TGCGCCAGCAGCTTGGGGACTAGCGGGGGCTACGAGCAGTACTTC. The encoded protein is CASSLGTSGGYEQYF.

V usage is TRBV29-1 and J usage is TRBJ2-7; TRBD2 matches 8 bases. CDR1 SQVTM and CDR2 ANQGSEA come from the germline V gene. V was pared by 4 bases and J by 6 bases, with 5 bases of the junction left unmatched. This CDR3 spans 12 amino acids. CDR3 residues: CSVGGTSGEQYF. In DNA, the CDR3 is TGCAGCGTTGGGGGAACTAGCGGCGAGCAGTACTTC.

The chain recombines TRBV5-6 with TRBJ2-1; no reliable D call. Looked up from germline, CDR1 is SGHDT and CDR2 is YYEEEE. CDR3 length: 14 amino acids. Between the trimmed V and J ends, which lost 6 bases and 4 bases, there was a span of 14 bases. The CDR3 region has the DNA TGTGCCAGCACCTCCACGATCGGGTACAATGAGCAGTTCTTC. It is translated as CASTSTIGYNEQFF. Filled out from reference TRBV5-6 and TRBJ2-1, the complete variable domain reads DAGVTQSPTHLIKTRGQQVTLRCSPKSGHDTVSWYQQALGQGPQFIFQYYEEEERQRGNFPDRFSGHQFPNYSSELNVNALLLGDSALYLCASTSTIGYNEQFFGPGTRLTVL.

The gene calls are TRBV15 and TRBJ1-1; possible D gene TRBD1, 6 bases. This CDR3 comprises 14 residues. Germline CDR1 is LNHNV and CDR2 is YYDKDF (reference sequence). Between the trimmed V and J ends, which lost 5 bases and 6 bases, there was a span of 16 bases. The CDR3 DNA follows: TGTGCCACCAGCGGCCAATGGACAGTTCCTGAAGCTTTCTTT. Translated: CATSGQWTVPEAFF.

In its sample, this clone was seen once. CDR3 in amino acids: CASSAGLYSPLHF. The CDR3 DNA reads as TGTGCCAGCAGCGCGGGCCTTTATTCACCCCTCCACTTT. This chain connects TRBV7-6 to TRBJ1-6; D not resolved. CDR3 length equals 13 residues. CDR1 is SGHVS, CDR2 FNYEAQ, per germline. V shed 5 bases and J shed 8 bases, with 10 bases lying between them.